The 9 T cell receptor beta chains in this list originate from one sample, sequenced in a study of cytomegalovirus exposure and HLA in healthy donors. Primers for the PCR totalled 60 Vbeta and 13 Jbeta. This table comes from immunoSEQ multiplex PCR, and its TCRdb copy is limited to in-frame clones, with some not included. The data show 210,000 or so clones, over 60% seen once. Sequenced material: PBMCs. The receptors originated from a man between 35 and 55 years old in good health and CMV-seronegative.

This clone was counted only a few times. This sequence joins TRBV14 and TRBJ2-1, with TRBD2 as a possible D gene (6 bases). Trimming took off 8 bases at V and 5 bases at J, with 10 bases between the two ends. Germline V gene lookup returns CDR1 SGHDN and CDR2 FVKESK. CDR3 length: 12 residues. The CDR3 DNA reads as TGTGCCAGCTCCGGGACTCACAATGAGCAGTTCTTC. Amino acid sequence: CASSGTHNEQFF. Supplemented by reference TRBV14 and TRBJ2-1, the full variable domain reads EAGVTQFPSHSVIEKGQTVTLRCDPISGHDNLYWYRRVMGKEIKFLLHFVKESKQDESGMPNNRFLAERTGGTYSTLKVQPAELEDSGVYFCASSGTHNEQFFGPGTRLTVL.

This clone was counted only a few times. The chain employs TRBV6-1 and TRBJ2-7, with no clear D. Trimming left V 8 bases short and J 1 base short, with 12 bases between. The CDR3 is 13 residues long. The germline gives CDR1 MNHNS, CDR2 SASEGT. CDR3 nucleotides: TGTGCCAGCTCTAGGTTGTCATCCTACGAGCAGTACTTC. It is translated as CASSRLSSYEQYF.

The V call is TRBV30, the J call TRBJ1-1; 7 bases agree with TRBD1. V lost 2 bases, J lost 1 base, and 1 base stayed unmatched. CDR3 length: 13 amino acids. Germline V lookup: CDR1 GTSNPN, CDR2 SVGIG (reference sequence). CDR3 loop: CAWSRTGNTEAFF. Here the CDR3 DNA reads TGTGCCTGGAGTCGGACAGGGAACACTGAAGCTTTCTTT.

This clone was seen a few times. CDR3 protein: CASSFQGLTGELFF. The CDR3 DNA is TGTGCCAGCAGCTTCCAGGGGCTCACCGGGGAGCTGTTTTTT. V gene TRBV7-2 combines with J gene TRBJ2-2; tentatively, D is TRBD1 (6 bases). The CDR3 is made up of 14 amino acids. The V end was cut by 3 bases, the J end by 4 bases, with 9 bases between. The germline gives CDR1 SGHTA, CDR2 FQGNSA.

The chain is built from TRBV7-9 and TRBJ1-2; 9 positions match TRBD1. In germline, CDR1 is SEHNR, CDR2 FQNEAQ (reference sequence). J lost 3 bases, V lost 5 bases, and 7 bases had no gene match. CDR3 length: 15 amino acids. For the CDR3, the DNA is TGTGCCAGCAGCATCGCCGGGACAGGGTACTATGGCTACACCTTC. This codes for CASSIAGTGYYGYTF.

The rearrangement links TRBV4-1 to TRBJ2-7; 9 positions match TRBD1. The CDR3 sequence is 16 residues long. Per germline, CDR1 MGHRA and CDR2 YSYEKL. Unmatched junction bases numbered 6, after V lost 3 bases and J lost 0 bases. The CDR3 spells CASSQYLQGASYEQYF. CDR3 bases: TGCGCCAGCAGCCAGTACTTACAGGGGGCCTCCTACGAGCAGTACTTC.

The chain recombines TRBV5-1 with TRBJ2-2; a weak D match, TRBD1 (6 bases). The CDR3 contains 17 residues. V dropped 3 bases and J dropped 0 bases, with 15 bases sitting between them. Germline CDR1 is SGHRS and CDR2 is YFSETQ. In DNA, the CDR3 is TGCGCCAGCAGCTCTGGGGTGCAGGGGTCGAACACCGGGGAGCTGTTTTTT. It is translated as CASSSGVQGSNTGELFF.

The V gene is TRBV5-1, the J gene TRBJ2-1, with D possibly being TRBD1 (6 bases). The CDR3 has 15 residues. V was clipped by 5 bases and J by 9 bases, with 21 bases between them. Germline CDR1 and CDR2: SGHRS and YFSETQ. CDR3: CASRGRQGMSVEQFF. CDR3 coding DNA: TGCGCCAGCAGGGGTAGGCAGGGGATGTCCGTTGAGCAGTTCTTC.

This clone was found once. The gene calls are TRBV5-5 and TRBJ1-5; D perhaps matches TRBD1 (5 bases). Germline V CDR1 and CDR2: SGHKS, YYEKEE (reference sequence). The length of the CDR3 is 16 residues. Trimming removed 0 bases from V and 0 bases from J, with 10 bases in between. CDR3 sequence reads: CASSLAGGDSNQPQHF. The CDR3 DNA sequence: TGTGCCAGCAGCTTGGCTGGGGGGGATAGCAATCAGCCCCAGCATTTT.